The TCR beta chain under discussion was sequenced for a study of prognosis after radiotherapy for stage I lung cancer. Genomic DNA served as the source from which two-round multiplex PCR generated TCR beta CDR3 amplicons. First-round PCR, the initial amplification, used primers specific to each TRBV and TRBJ gene. Each CDR3 protein gets one entry after TCRdb re-called the multiplex PCR reads with MiXCR. This sample has roughly 13,000 distinct CDR3 sequences, with 40% to 55% found just once. Study results and limitations: For the expanded TCR clones, whether they were tumor-specific was not determined. Compared with a median of around 10,000 beforehand, unique TCR clone counts dropped to almost 7,000 after stereotactic body radiation therapy.

Sample collection consisted of approximately 6.5 milliliters of peripheral blood drawn at each of two time points. This clonotype is judged medium-sized. The antigen is undetermined. The TCR comes from a donor aged 50 or older with non-small cell lung cancer. This material consisted of PBMCs, taken before or after stereotactic body radiation therapy (not recorded which).

Written as DNA, the CDR3 is TGTGCCAGCAGCTTAGTCAGGGGGGACAATGAGCAGTTCTTC. Its protein product is CASSLVRGDNEQFF. V is TRBV7-3 and J is TRBJ2-1; TRBD1 might be the D (7 bases). Germline V gene sequence: CDR1 SGHTA, CDR2 FQGTGA. The CDR3 extends over 14 amino acids. V was pared by 2 bases and J by 5 bases, with 10 bases between.